Listed here are 22 T cell receptor beta chains from one sample, sequenced in a study of vaccination effects on CD4 cells after COVID-19. ViraFEST assay sequencing came after antigen-specific CD4+ T cells were expanded with viral peptide pools. Isolating CD4+ T cells followed roughly ten days of culture. The vaccine recipients had no prior SARS-CoV-2 infection, with negative nucleocapsid antibodies. Clones were read by immunoSEQ multiplex PCR, and TCRdb kept only the in-frame ones, dropping some. The repertoire consists of roughly 41,000 clones, with under 70% occurring once and the leading ten covering 15%. The antigens these receptors bind are not known. Here the sequenced sample was CD4+ T cells from PBMCs cultured with HCoV-OC43 spike peptides, taken before COVID-19 vaccination. Specified subset: HCoV-OC43 spike overlapping peptide pool stimulation. The receptors were gathered from a human donor who received a COVID-19 vaccine.

The chain recombines TRBV27 with TRBJ1-6, with TRBD1 as a possible D gene (6 bases). CDR3 size: 18 residues. Germline V gene lookup returns CDR1 MNHEY and CDR2 SMNVEV (reference sequence). V lost 6 bases, J lost 10 bases, and 28 bases lay in between. This chain's CDR3 is CASSPFFGGREVVSPLHF. CDR3 sequence (DNA): TGTGCCAGCAGCCCGTTCTTCGGGGGCAGGGAAGTTGTATCACCCCTCCACTTT.

J is TRBJ2-7 and V is TRBV5-8; 10 bases align to TRBD2. Per the germline V gene, CDR1 is SGHTS and CDR2 is YDEGEE. The V and J ends lost 9 bases and 0 bases, in that order; junction bases with no gene match: 15. The CDR3 runs to 17 residues. For the CDR3, the DNA is TGTGCCAACGGAGGGCGGCTAGCGGGGGTTAGCTCCTACGAGCAGTACTTC. As protein: CANGGRLAGVSSYEQYF. The variable domain in full, completed from reference TRBV5-8 and TRBJ2-7, reads EAGVTQSPTHLIKTRGQQATLRCSPISGHTSVYWYQQALGLGLQFLLWYDEGEERNRGNFPPRFSGRQFPNYSSELNVNALELEDSALYLCANGGRLAGVSSYEQYFGPGTRLTVT.

The rearrangement links TRBV7-2 to TRBJ2-1, with D unclear. In germline, CDR1 is SGHTA, CDR2 FQGNSA. Trimming cost V 0 bases and J 5 bases, with 5 bases left between them. The CDR3 loop spans 13 amino acids. CDR3 region: CASSLAVNNEQFF. The CDR3 DNA sequence: TGTGCCAGCAGCTTAGCAGTTAACAATGAGCAGTTCTTC.

The chain has TRBV3-1 (or the pseudogene TRBV3-2) and TRBJ2-3; D is unclear. The CDR3 contains 15 residues. Germline values: CDR1 LGHDT, CDR2 YNNKEL (reference sequence). Trimming removed 2 bases from V and 6 bases from J, with 15 bases in between. The CDR3 spells CASSQPRARTDTQYF. The CDR3 DNA follows: TGTGCCAGCAGCCAACCCCGGGCTAGGACGGATACGCAGTATTTT.

This clone is a singleton in its sample. V is TRBV24-1 and J is TRBJ1-2; D is uncertain. V lost 6 bases and J lost 6, with 25 bases in between. Germline V gene lookup returns CDR1 KGHDR and CDR2 SFDVKD. The CDR3 loop spans 17 amino acids. The CDR3 region has the DNA TGTGCCACCAGTCCCTCCTACACTACCTTTGCGGCTAATGGCTACACCTTC. Translation: CATSPSYTTFAANGYTF.

The genes are TRBV5-6 and TRBJ1-6; the D is unclear. There are 12 residues in the CDR3. Germline values: CDR1 SGHDT, CDR2 YYEEEE. V lost 7 bases, J lost 8 bases, and 10 bases lay in between. CDR3 nucleotide sequence: TGTGCCAGCGGAACGTTTGATTCACCCCTCCACTTT. Its protein product is CASGTFDSPLHF.

V usage is TRBV5-4 and J usage is TRBJ1-1; D might be TRBD1 (5 bases). From germline, CDR1 is SGHNT and CDR2 YYREEE (reference sequence). The V and J ends lost 1 base and 0 bases respectively, with 13 bases between them. CDR3 length: 16 amino acids. CDR3 in DNA: TGTGCCAGCAGCTTGAGGGGTAGGGCCATGAACACTGAAGCTTTCTTT. Translation: CASSLRGRAMNTEAFF.

This clone appeared a few times. The chain links TRBV5-1 to TRBJ2-2, with a tentative D call TRBD1 (5 bases). This CDR3 is 14 amino acids long. V was cut by 5 bases and J by 3 bases, with 11 bases left in between. Germline values: CDR1 SGHRS, CDR2 YFSETQ. CDR3 in DNA: TGCGCCAGCAGACCAGGGTATGACACCGGGGAGCTGTTTTTT. This translates into CASRPGYDTGELFF.

This clone has a handful of counts. The chain employs TRBV27 and TRBJ2-3, with 11 positions matching TRBD1. Germline CDR1 MNHEY, CDR2 SMNVEV (reference sequence). The CDR3 extends over 16 amino acids. V trimming: 3 bases; J trimming: 4 bases; junction bases outside the gene matches: 6. The CDR3 coding sequence is TGTGCCAGCAGTTTTGGGACAGGGGGAAATCCAGATACGCAGTATTTT. Translated, it gives CASSFGTGGNPDTQYF.

This chain uses TRBV10-3 with TRBJ1-1, with no clear D. The CDR3 covers 13 residues. Trimming pared 4 bases from V and 2 bases from J, leaving 8 bases between. Germline lookup yields CDR1 ENHRY and CDR2 SYGVKD. CDR3 in amino acids: CAISVQYNTEAFF. CDR3 nucleotides: TGTGCCATCAGTGTCCAATATAACACTGAAGCTTTCTTT.

This chain joins TRBV25-1 and TRBJ1-6, with 8 bases matching TRBD1. This CDR3 contains 15 residues. CDR1 and CDR2 (germline): MGHDK, SYGVNS. V gave up 6 bases and J gave up 10 bases; unmatched junction bases: 11. The CDR3 sequence is CASSNQGATRSPLHF. In nucleotides, the CDR3 is TGTGCCAGCAGCAATCAGGGGGCAACAAGATCACCCCTCCACTTT.

This clone was seen a handful of times. The genes are TRBV5-1 and TRBJ2-3; maybe TRBD2 (5 bases). Trimming left V 3 bases short and J 0 bases short, with 14 bases between. The CDR3 runs 16 residues. The germline gives CDR1 SGHRS, CDR2 YFSETQ. CDR3 amino acids: CASSSGSAESTDTQYF. The CDR3 bases are TGCGCCAGCAGCTCGGGAAGTGCAGAAAGCACAGATACGCAGTATTTT.

This clone was detected a few times. CDR3 bases: TGTGCCAGTAGTAAACGGACCCTCGAGCCCCAGCATTTT. Its translation: CASSKRTLEPQHF. The chain recombines TRBV19 with TRBJ1-5; D ambiguous. The CDR3 consists of 13 residues. The germline V gene encodes CDR1 LNHDA and CDR2 SQIVND (reference sequence). The V gene lost 4 bases and the J gene lost 8 bases, with 12 bases spanning the gap.

This chain connects TRBV24-1 to TRBJ1-1; 8 positions match TRBD1. The CDR3 sequence is 16 residues long. The V gene end was trimmed by 4 bases and the J gene end by 3 bases; junction bases not matched to a gene: 9. Germline V gene sequence: CDR1 KGHDR, CDR2 SFDVKD. CDR3 bases: TGTGCCACCAGTGACCCAAGGCAGGGGGCGGACACTGAAGCTTTCTTT. Residues: CATSDPRQGADTEAFF.

The chain joins TRBV5-4 to TRBJ2-4; D perhaps matches TRBD1 (6 bases). There are 16 residues in the CDR3. Per the germline V gene, CDR1 is SGHNT and CDR2 is YYREEE (reference sequence). V was trimmed by 4 bases and J by 0 bases, leaving 14 bases between them. Written as DNA, the CDR3 is TGTGCCAGCAGCCATGCAGGGGACCTAGCCAAAAACATTCAGTACTTC. Translation: CASSHAGDLAKNIQYF.

The chain recombines TRBV18 with TRBJ1-1; D is uncertain. This CDR3 comprises 13 residues. Trimming pared 1 base from V and 6 bases from J, leaving 9 bases between. Per the germline V gene, CDR1 is KGHSH and CDR2 is LQKENI. This CDR3 reads CASSPQGVAEAFF. For the CDR3, the DNA is TGTGCCAGCTCACCACAGGGAGTCGCTGAAGCTTTCTTT.

The chain uses TRBV2 and TRBJ1-3; D unclear. Germline V CDR1 and CDR2: SNHLY, FYNNEI. V was pared by 2 bases and J by 4 bases, with 9 bases between. CDR3 length: 14 amino acids. The CDR3 sequence: CASSESRPGNTIYF. The CDR3 DNA reads TGTGCCAGCAGTGAAAGCCGGCCGGGAAACACCATATATTTT.

The chain uses TRBV7-9 and TRBJ1-1, with 11 positions matching TRBD1. Germline V CDR1 and CDR2: SEHNR, FQNEAQ (reference sequence). V lost 4 bases, J lost 7 bases, and 11 bases stayed unmatched. This CDR3 region has 16 residues. This chain's CDR3 is CASSYRTGGPQGEAFF. The CDR3 coding sequence is TGTGCCAGCAGCTATCGGACAGGGGGCCCGCAAGGTGAAGCTTTCTTT.

The genes are TRBV6-5 and TRBJ2-2; D unresolved. CDR1 is MNHEY and CDR2 is SVGAGI in the germline V gene. The CDR3 runs to 15 residues. The ends were cut back, 6 bases at V and 6 bases at J, with 17 bases in the middle. The CDR3 region is CASRLNGALPGELFF. The CDR3 bases are TGTGCCAGCAGGCTCAATGGAGCGTTGCCCGGGGAGCTGTTTTTT.

The chain is built from TRBV6-6 and TRBJ1-2; TRBD1 agrees at 10 bases. CDR3 size: 15 residues. The germline V gene encodes CDR1 MNHNY and CDR2 SVGAGI (reference sequence). V lost 6 bases to trimming and J lost 4 bases; unmatched junction nucleotides: 8. Written as DNA, the CDR3 is TGTGCCAGCAGCAAAGACAGGGGGCTTATCTATGGCTACACCTTC. The encoded protein is CASSKDRGLIYGYTF.

The chain employs TRBV5-1 and TRBJ2-2, with 9 bases aligning to TRBD1. The CDR3 is made up of 16 amino acids. Germline V CDR1 and CDR2: SGHRS, YFSETQ. Germline trimming cut 3 bases from V and 6 bases from J; bases unmatched to any gene: 9. For the CDR3, the DNA is TGCGCCAGCAGCTCGGGACAGGGTATACGAGCCGGGGAGCTGTTTTTT. Its protein is CASSSGQGIRAGELFF.

Comments on this clone: One end of the junction is discordant with germline, which a read error may explain. The chain links TRBV19 to TRBJ1-2, with D possibly matching TRBD1 (6 bases). Germline-derived CDR1 and CDR2 are LNHDA and SQIVND (reference sequence). The CDR3 is made up of 14 amino acids. CDR3 sequence: CASSHGRGTGTWAF. The CDR3 bases are TGTGCCAGTAGTCACGGTAGGGGGACCGGCACTTGGGCCTTC.